Listed below are T cell receptor beta chains from one sample, sequenced in a study of control samples from healthy donors and cancer patients. Profiling relied on immunoSEQ multiplex PCR, and the TCRdb table lists in-frame clones only, not all of them. The table lists 150,000 or so clones, 80% to 90% of them singletons. The source material was blood. These receptors came from a man between 18 and 29 years old in good health. CDR3s include the opening cysteine and the closing phenylalanine or tryptophan.

>TRBV11-2|15|TRBJ1-4
CASSPRPYRNEKLFF
>TRBV5-1|14|TRBJ1-5
CASSPGWGGQPQHF
>TRBV28|14|TRBJ2-7
CASSVPDRSYEQYF
>TRBV6-5|14|TRBJ1-5
CASSSGTGAQPQHF
>TRBV4-3|13|TRBJ2-7
CASSQDYNDEQYF
>TRBV3-1/TRBV3-2|16|TRBJ2-2
CASSQDSTGNTGELFF
>TRBV6-2/TRBV6-3|12|TRBJ2-7
CASSYHPYEQYF
>TRBV3-1/TRBV3-2|13|TRBJ1-4
CASSHLGIEKLFF
>TRBV5-6|13|TRBJ1-1
CASSLVDRNEAFF
>TRBV3-1/TRBV3-2|15|TRBJ1-4
CASSRVGGVREKLFF
>TRBV7-9|12|TRBJ2-7
CASSLRGIEQYF
>TRBV6-5|13|TRBJ2-5
CASAGALQETQYF
>TRBV9|12|TRBJ2-3
CASSVEADTQYF
>TRBV7-8|15|TRBJ1-2
CASSLEGGASYGYTF
>TRBV7-9|16|TRBJ2-1
CASSLISGGFYNEQFF
>TRBV15|17|TRBJ1-5
CATSGAGTLTRPQPQHF
>TRBV7-2|11|TRBJ2-2
CASSLVGELFF
>TRBV28|16|TRBJ2-3
CASSSNRDRVTDTQYF
>TRBV19|15|TRBJ2-7
CASSTRTLRGDEQYF